A single TCR beta chain is shown here with its context. The target of this receptor is not known. No base quality values were provided; no much bigger clone lies one nucleotide off. The CDR3 regions of human TCRbeta chains were analyzed by immunosequencing. The original methods were these. TCRs in the repertoires were compared against a reference library of SARS-CoV-2-specific TCRs that had been generated with the MIRA antigen-specificity platform. Breadth was defined as the fraction of unique TCRs that were SARS-CoV-2-associated. Depth was defined as the fraction of total T cells that were SARS-CoV-2-associated. Using the MIRA data, each spike-specific TCR was assigned both to the spike region to which the TCR was reactive and to a CD4 or CD8 class. Log10-transformed breadth and depth values were compared by one-way ANOVA with Sidak's multiple comparisons tests. This is the immuneACCESS table as TCRdb keeps it, with only in-frame sequences that have V and J called. A part of the clones is gone; compared with another copy, unresolved V genes explain less than half, and the rest is unexplained. V and J calls and clone size are given by that table; D and trimming were obtained from the DNA. This sample holds some 49,000 clones; approximately 90% were observed only once. The leading ten clones occupy more than 0.95% of the sample.

Trimming leaves V shorter by 0 bases and J shorter by 6 bases, with the junction holding 11 bases beyond the gene matches. The CDR1 and CDR2 encoded by the germline V gene are SGHRS and YFSETQ. Its CDR3 holds 16 amino acids, cysteine through phenylalanine. Only CDR3 DNA remains: 48 bases, in frame from the first base. This sample is part of a study of T cell responses to AZD1222 COVID-19 vaccine (dated by TCRdb to the early 2020s). Turning to the overall study: A total of around 240 trial participants underwent TCR sequencing, of whom 207 received two doses of AZD1222 and about 25 received two doses of the MenACWY control vaccine. Enrollment into the trials was organized by age into subgroups of 18-55, 56-69 and 70-plus years, and those subgroups contained roughly 150, 30 and 60 TCR-sequenced participants, respectively. General conclusions and limits of the study: A significant rise in spike-specific TCR breadth and depth was observed after two AZD1222 doses relative to day 0 and relative to MenACWY recipients. Conclusions about previously exposed vaccinees are limited because only six or seven AZD1222 recipients were SARS-CoV-2 seropositive at baseline. Reportedly, almost half of the unique spike-specific TCRs recognized epitopes lying outside the regions that are mutated in the B.1.351 and B.1.1.7 variants. Participants were mostly white British and included more females than males, and it was suggested by the authors that clonal diversity may have been underestimated. Because no samples from the day 14 peak response were available, repertoires could be characterized only after the peak T cell response. Vaccine-associated CD4 TCRs spanned the whole spike protein, with dominant responses in regions 160-218 and 743-854. The 56-69-year group was small, and its depth increase did not reach significance, likely because of low power.

The time point label corresponds to: about 28 days (+/-7) after the second vaccine dose. AZD1222 recipients with second doses at about 4 weeks or about 12 weeks were pooled, because spike-specific TCR depth and breadth did not differ between schedules. Vaccinee samples were obtained from the UK trials COV001 and COV002, which included a single-blind randomized controlled phase 2/3 trial of AZD1222 (ChAdOx1 nCoV-19) in healthy adults. Trial participant PBMC samples were collected at day 0 and day 28 after the second dose for TCRbeta chain sequencing. The clonotype was recovered from an adult who received the AZD1222 COVID-19 vaccine. The chain couples TRBV5-1 to TRBJ2-7, with TRBD2 matching 8 junction bases. The sample consisted of peripheral blood, taken 28 days after the second AZD1222 dose. The base sequence is TGCGCCAGCAGCTTGGCCGGACGGGAGGGGGGCTCCGAGCAGTACTTC. Its amino acids are CASSLAGREGGSEQYF.